Following are 16 T cell receptor beta chains from one sample sequenced in a study of Ad26.COV2.S vaccination and SARS-CoV-2 variants. The treatment is: some 20 received Ad26.COV2.S at low or high dose, single or two shots; several received placebo; per-sample allocation not given. The samples were gathered on day 63 after the first injection of vaccine or placebo. The repertoire was sequenced with immunoSEQ multiplex PCR; TCRdb's copy has only in-frame clones and lacks some. The table lists hundreds of thousands of clones, about 88% of them singletons. The specimen was peripheral blood, collected in a trial of Ad26.COV2.S vaccine versus placebo. All receptors come from a person aged 18-65 years who received the Ad26.COV2.S COVID-19 vaccine or a placebo.

The chain combines TRBV4-1 with TRBJ2-7, with 11 bases matching TRBD2. The V segment lost 6 bases and the J segment 5 bases; nucleotides outside the gene matches: 6. Per the germline V gene, CDR1 is MGHRA and CDR2 is YSYEKL. The CDR3 spans 14 residues. The CDR3 bases are TGCGCCAGCAGGCGACTAGCGGGGCTCAACGAGCAGTACTTC. It encodes CASRRLAGLNEQYF.

The chain employs TRBV5-4 and TRBJ2-1; perhaps TRBD2 as D (7 bases). The CDR3 consists of 12 residues. In germline, CDR1 is SGHNT, CDR2 YYREEE (reference sequence). V lost 0 bases to trimming and J lost 14 bases, with 12 bases between them. The CDR3 DNA reads as TGTGCCAGCAGCTTGGGAGGGAGGGGGGAGTTCTTC. Its protein is CASSLGGRGEFF. The complete variable domain, with remaining parts taken from reference TRBV5-4 and TRBJ2-1, reads ETGVTQSPTHLIKTRGQQVTLRCSSQSGHNTVSWYQQALGQGPQFIFQYYREEENGRGNFPPRFSGLQFPNYSSELNVNALELDDSALYLCASSLGGRGEFFGPGTRLTVL.

The chain combines TRBV13 with TRBJ1-1; D gene uncertain. Trimming removed 1 base from V and 11 bases from J, with 8 bases in between. This CDR3 has 11 residues. Germline-derived CDR1 and CDR2 are PRHDT and FYEKMQ (reference sequence). The CDR3 reads CASSLDVRAFF. The CDR3 DNA reads as TGTGCCAGCAGCTTAGACGTGAGGGCTTTCTTT.

As to this clone: This may be a read error, as it is one base from a much larger clone. Other nucleotide sequences in the sample specify the same CDR3. The CDR3 sequence is CASSRSTDTQYF. Here the CDR3 DNA reads TGTGCCAGCAGCCGGAGCACAGATACGCAGTATTTT. The chain recombines TRBV7-3 with TRBJ2-3, with D unclear. V lost 5 bases, J lost 0 bases, and 3 bases lay in between. The CDR3 contains 12 residues. Germline V gives CDR1 SGHTA, CDR2 FQGTGA.

This chain connects TRBV12-3 or TRBV12-4 to TRBJ2-5; 9 positions match TRBD1. The V and J ends lost 5 bases and 13 bases, in that order; junction bases with no gene match: 5. CDR3 size: 11 residues. This CDR3 reads CASSLGTGMYF. CDR3 nucleotides: TGTGCCAGCAGTCTTGGGACAGGGATGTACTTC.

The rearrangement joins TRBV19 to TRBJ2-5, with D possibly being TRBD1 (6 bases). Germline loops: CDR1 LNHDA, CDR2 SQIVND (reference sequence). Trimming removed 2 bases from V and 5 bases from J, with 12 bases in between. The CDR3 loop spans 14 amino acids. DNA of the CDR3: TGTGCCAGTAGTATAAGTAACAGGGTGGAGACCCAGTACTTC. Amino acid sequence: CASSISNRVETQYF.

The V and J genes are TRBV28 and TRBJ1-1; D not resolved. CDR1 and CDR2 from the germline V gene are MDHEN and SYDVKM. V was shortened by 5 bases and J by 4 bases, with 8 bases between the two germline ends. CDR3 length equals 12 residues. The CDR3 region has the DNA TGTGCCAGCAGTCCCGGTCGCACTGAAGCTTTCTTT. Amino acids: CASSPGRTEAFF.

The rearrangement uses TRBV6-6 and TRBJ1-5; D remains ambiguous. Germline V gives CDR1 MNHNY, CDR2 SVGAGI (reference sequence). The CDR3 is 15 residues long. V lost 0 bases and J 7 bases, leaving 13 bases between the germline ends. The CDR3 DNA reads TGTGCCAGCAGTTACTCTTCTACAGCTGGGCAGCCCCAGCATTTT. It specifies CASSYSSTAGQPQHF.

This clone has only one observation. This sequence joins TRBV29-1 and TRBJ2-1; 8 nucleotides line up with TRBD2. This CDR3 is built from 14 residues. Looked up from germline, CDR1 is SQVTM and CDR2 is ANQGSEA. The V and J ends lost 1 base and 7 bases, in that order; junction bases with no gene match: 6. CDR3 protein: CSVEVGGARNEQFF. The CDR3 DNA is TGCAGCGTTGAAGTCGGGGGGGCGAGGAATGAGCAGTTCTTC.

The rearrangement links TRBV5-1 to TRBJ1-2; D gene uncertain. V was pared by 5 bases and J by 7 bases, with 9 bases between. The CDR3 is 11 amino acids. Germline V gene lookup returns CDR1 SGHRS and CDR2 YFSETQ. In DNA form, the CDR3 reads TGCGCCAGCAGGGCCGAAATTGGCTACACCTTC. This gives the protein CASRAEIGYTF.

The gene calls are TRBV30 and TRBJ2-7; 8 bases are a match to TRBD2. The CDR3 contains 14 residues. V trimming: 0 bases; J trimming: 3 bases; junction bases outside the gene matches: 4. CDR1 GTSNPN and CDR2 SVGIG come from the germline V gene (reference sequence). CDR3 sequence (DNA): TGTGCCTGGAGTGTCAGCGGGAGAGGCTACGAGCAGTACTTC. Translated, it gives CAWSVSGRGYEQYF.

The chain links TRBV7-2 to TRBJ2-1; TRBD2 aligns across 12 bases. There are 17 residues in the CDR3. V lost 4 bases, J lost 8 bases, and 12 bases stayed unmatched. Germline CDR1 SGHTA, CDR2 FQGNSA. CDR3 in DNA: TGTGCCAGCAGCTCCCGGACTAGCGGGGTAGGAGTCGATGAGCAGTTCTTC. Its translation is CASSSRTSGVGVDEQFF. The full variable domain, completed using reference TRBV7-2 and TRBJ2-1, is GAGVSQSPSNKVTEKGKDVELRCDPISGHTALYWYRQSLGQGLEFLIYFQGNSAPDKSGLPSDRFSAERTGGSVSTLTIQRTQQEDSAVYLCASSSRTSGVGVDEQFFGPGTRLTVL.

The chain employs TRBV30 and TRBJ1-4, with 9 bases lining up with TRBD1. After removal of 7 bases from V and 2 bases from J, the junction contained 8 bases not matched to a gene. CDR3 length equals 15 residues. Per germline, CDR1 GTSNPN and CDR2 SVGIG (reference sequence). The CDR3 DNA reads as TGTGCCTTGACAGGGGGATGGGGTACTAATGAAAAACTGTTTTTT. Its protein is CALTGGWGTNEKLFF.

The chain uses TRBV15 and TRBJ2-7; possibly TRBD1 for D (5 bases). Per the germline V gene, CDR1 is LNHNV and CDR2 is YYDKDF (reference sequence). V was trimmed by 1 base and J by 5 bases, leaving 12 bases between them. The CDR3 sequence is 14 residues long. CDR3 sequence: CATSRAGNNDEQYF. CDR3 in DNA: TGTGCCACCAGCAGAGCAGGGAATAACGACGAGCAGTACTTC.

The chain employs TRBV14 and TRBJ2-7; perhaps TRBD2 as D (6 bases). Trimming cost V 1 base and J 7 bases, with 11 bases left between them. Germline V lookup: CDR1 SGHDN, CDR2 FVKESK. CDR3 length: 13 residues. For the CDR3, the DNA is TGTGCCAGCAGCCAAGTAGGAGGGGAAGAGCAGTACTTC. It codes for CASSQVGGEEQYF.

The chain couples TRBV9 to TRBJ2-3; 9 positions agree with TRBD2. CDR1 is SGDLS, CDR2 YYNGEE, per germline. The CDR3 extends over 17 amino acids. V lost 3 bases to trimming and J lost 4 bases; unmatched junction nucleotides: 12. The CDR3 coding sequence is TGTGCCAGCAGCGACCCCGCCTGGGCGGGAGGGTCAGATACGCAGTATTTT. Protein sequence: CASSDPAWAGGSDTQYF.